This T cell receptor beta chain was sequenced for a study of blood T cell repertoires in COVID-19. Across the study: Samples representing acute and convalescent COVID-19 were sourced from the United States, Italy and Spain. In each case, the material was cDNA or gDNA derived from T cells, B-cell-depleted T cells, or PBMCs.

Authors' analysis steps: Reference gene primer amplification gave estimated nucleated cell counts. Method: immunoSEQ multiplex PCR; TCRdb's copy keeps in-frame clones and lacks some. V and J calls and clone size are as listed in that table; D and trimming were resolved from the DNA. The profile shows approximately 140,000 clones, roughly four fifths of them singletons. The CDR3 has 15 amino acids. Germline values: CDR1 MNHEY, CDR2 SVGAGI. V lost 6 bases and J 4 bases, leaving 18 bases between the germline ends. The chain joins TRBV6-5 to TRBJ1-2; D gene unclear. The TCR sequence derives from an elderly woman in a cohort sampled during active or convalescent COVID-19. The sequencing sample was made of peripheral blood. CDR3 region: CASRKLVGEGYGYTF. Here the CDR3 DNA reads TGTGCCAGCAGGAAACTTGTGGGAGAGGGCTATGGCTACACCTTC.